This entry lists 23 T cell receptor beta chains sequenced from one sample in a study of blood T cell repertoires in COVID-19. The table came from immunoSEQ multiplex PCR; TCRdb's copy has only in-frame clones and leaves some out. The sample contains 150,000 to 200,000 clones, more than 70% of which appear only once. The sample comprised peripheral blood. The origin of the receptors is a man aged 35 to 55 with active or convalescent COVID-19.

This clone was seen only a few times. The chain joins TRBV5-1 to TRBJ1-1, with D tentatively TRBD1 (6 bases). The CDR3 is 14 amino acids. The germline V gene encodes CDR1 SGHRS and CDR2 YFSETQ. Trimming left V 0 bases short and J 2 bases short, with 8 bases between. In DNA, the CDR3 is TGCGCCAGCAGCTTGGAGGGGGATAACACTGAAGCTTTCTTT. It specifies CASSLEGDNTEAFF.

V gene TRBV5-1 combines with J gene TRBJ2-1; 10 bases align to TRBD1. The CDR3 is made up of 17 amino acids. Germline V gene lookup returns CDR1 SGHRS and CDR2 YFSETQ. J gave up 0 bases and V 4 bases, and 7 bases lay outside the gene matches. The CDR3 is CASSRTGGESSYNEQFF. CDR3 DNA: TGCGCCAGCAGCCGGACAGGGGGGGAGAGCTCCTACAATGAGCAGTTCTTC.

The genes are TRBV6-2 or TRBV6-3 and TRBJ2-1; D perhaps matches TRBD2 (6 bases). The CDR3 has 17 amino acids. From germline, CDR1 is MNHEY and CDR2 SVGEGT. V was pared by 2 bases and J by 4 bases, with 18 bases between. The CDR3 DNA is TGTGCCAGCAGTTACCCCCCCGTTAGCGGAGGGTACAATGAGCAGTTCTTC. Its translation is CASSYPPVSGGYNEQFF.

This chain links TRBV5-4 with TRBJ2-3; 8 bases are shared with TRBD2. The CDR3 is made up of 15 amino acids. Germline V gives CDR1 SGHNT, CDR2 YYREEE (reference sequence). J was trimmed by 4 bases and V by 4 bases; bases with no gene match: 8. For the CDR3, the DNA is TGTGCCAGCAGCCTGGGGACTAGGTCCCCAGATACGCAGTATTTT. This encodes CASSLGTRSPDTQYF.

CDR3 region: CASSQPPGQGREKLFF. DNA of the CDR3: TGTGCCAGCAGCCAACCACCGGGACAGGGTCGGGAAAAACTGTTTTTT. This chain joins TRBV16 and TRBJ1-4; 9 bases line up with TRBD1. This CDR3 is 16 amino acids long. With V trimmed by 2 bases and J by 8 bases, 9 bases remained unmatched. Germline-derived CDR1 and CDR2 are KGHSY and FQNENV.

Here the CDR3 reads CASSEAIKQGAGETQYF. The CDR3 bases are TGTGCCAGCAGTGAAGCGATTAAACAGGGGGCGGGGGAGACCCAGTACTTC. The gene calls are TRBV6-1 and TRBJ2-5; 9 positions agree with TRBD1. The CDR3 runs 17 residues. Germline CDR1 reads MNHNS; CDR2 reads SASEGT. The V segment lost 0 bases and the J segment 5 bases; nucleotides outside the gene matches: 10.

The chain uses TRBV6-5 and TRBJ1-1, with D possibly being TRBD1 (6 bases). The ends were cut back, 4 bases at V and 4 bases at J, with 13 bases in the middle. CDR1 and CDR2 (germline): MNHEY, SVGAGI. The CDR3 is 14 amino acids. The CDR3 loop is CASSSGDGGTEAFF. In nucleotides, the CDR3 is TGTGCCAGCAGTTCAGGGGACGGTGGCACTGAAGCTTTCTTT.

The J gene is TRBJ2-3, the V gene TRBV5-1; 13 bases align to TRBD2. The CDR3 length is 17 residues. Germline lookup yields CDR1 SGHRS and CDR2 YFSETQ. V lost 4 bases to trimming and J lost 1 base; unmatched junction nucleotides: 6. CDR3 sequence reads: CASSTDGTSGGTDTQYF. Written as DNA, the CDR3 is TGCGCCAGCAGCACTGACGGGACTAGCGGGGGCACAGATACGCAGTATTTT.

The chain is built from TRBV5-1 and TRBJ2-7; the D gene is possibly TRBD1 (5 bases). From germline, CDR1 is SGHRS and CDR2 YFSETQ. The CDR3 runs to 14 residues. Trimming left V 0 bases short and J 0 bases short, with 7 bases between. The CDR3 protein is CASSLAGSSYEQYF. The CDR3 bases are TGCGCCAGCAGCTTGGCAGGGTCCTCCTACGAGCAGTACTTC. Combining the CDR3 with reference TRBV5-1 and TRBJ2-7 gives the whole variable domain KAGVTQTPRYLIKTRGQQVTLSCSPISGHRSVSWYQQTPGQGLQFLFEYFSETQRNKGNFPGRFSGRQFSNSRSEMNVSTLELGDSALYLCASSLAGSSYEQYFGPGTRLTVT.

The chain joins TRBV4-1 to TRBJ1-1; no clear D. The V gene's germline CDR1 is MGHRA and CDR2 YSYEKL. Trimming pared 1 base from V and 4 bases from J, leaving 10 bases between. The CDR3 sequence is 14 residues long. The CDR3 here is CASSQGLAGTEAFF. Written as DNA, the CDR3 is TGCGCCAGCAGCCAAGGCCTAGCAGGCACTGAAGCTTTCTTT.

V usage is TRBV6-6 and J usage is TRBJ2-2; 7 nucleotides align to TRBD2. Germline loops: CDR1 MNHNY, CDR2 SVGAGI (reference sequence). CDR3 length equals 15 residues. With V trimmed by 4 bases and J by 6 bases, 8 bases remained unmatched. The CDR3 DNA sequence: TGTGCCAGCAGTTGGCCCGGGGGGATGGCCGGGGAGCTGTTTTTT. Its translation is CASSWPGGMAGELFF.

V is TRBV7-3 and J is TRBJ1-1; TRBD1 aligns across 11 bases. Germline V gene lookup returns CDR1 SGHTA and CDR2 FQGTGA. This CDR3 is built from 14 residues. J lost 5 bases, V lost 6 bases, and 5 bases had no gene match. CDR3 in DNA: TGTGCCAGCAGACGGACAGGGGGCTCGACTGAAGCTTTCTTT. It is translated as CASRRTGGSTEAFF.

V and J are TRBV7-2 and TRBJ1-3; D is unclear. Germline V lookup: CDR1 SGHTA, CDR2 FQGNSA. The length of the CDR3 is 16 residues. The germline V and J ends were trimmed by 1 base and 4 bases, with 14 bases remaining between them. Here the CDR3 reads CASSLGSVSKGNTIYF. The CDR3 DNA sequence: TGTGCCAGCAGCTTAGGTTCGGTTTCGAAAGGAAACACCATATATTTT. Full variable domain (missing parts from reference TRBV7-2 and TRBJ1-3): GAGVSQSPSNKVTEKGKDVELRCDPISGHTALYWYRQSLGQGLEFLIYFQGNSAPDKSGLPSDRFSAERTGGSVSTLTIQRTQQEDSAVYLCASSLGSVSKGNTIYFGEGSWLTVV.

The chain carries TRBV7-2 and TRBJ1-5; D not resolved. V was cut by 7 bases and J by 0 bases, with 7 bases left in between. Germline CDR1 reads SGHTA; CDR2 reads FQGNSA. The CDR3 runs to 13 residues. The chain's CDR3 is CASNDYSNQPQHF. The CDR3, as DNA: TGTGCCAGCAATGACTATAGCAATCAGCCCCAGCATTTT.

The V and J genes are TRBV6-4 and TRBJ1-2, with 7 nucleotides matching TRBD1. V gave up 0 bases and J gave up 4 bases; unmatched junction bases: 11. The CDR3 spans 17 residues. In germline, CDR1 is MRHNA, CDR2 SNTAGT. Here the CDR3 reads CASSDSLGPNRGYGYTF. CDR3 DNA sequence: TGTGCCAGCAGTGACTCGCTAGGGCCCAACAGGGGCTATGGCTACACCTTC.

This chain links TRBV18 with TRBJ1-1; D remains ambiguous. Germline V gene data show CDR1 as KGHSH and CDR2 as LQKENI. CDR3 length equals 13 residues. Trimming shortened V by 3 bases and J by 4 bases, and 9 bases separated the two germline ends. CDR3 nucleotide sequence: TGTGCCAGCTCACCCGGGTTAGGCACTGAAGCTTTCTTT. Its protein product is CASSPGLGTEAFF.

Only one count was recorded for this clone. The chain uses TRBV14 and TRBJ2-2; 10 positions match TRBD2. Germline lookup yields CDR1 SGHDN and CDR2 FVKESK. J lost 5 bases, V lost 4 bases, and 10 bases had no gene match. This CDR3 has 17 amino acids. For the CDR3, the DNA is TGTGCCAGCAGCCCAGAGGGACTAGCGAGTAAGACCGGGGAGCTGTTTTTT. It is translated as CASSPEGLASKTGELFF.

V usage is TRBV6-5 and J usage is TRBJ1-6; the match to TRBD1 covers 7 bases. The CDR3 extends over 14 amino acids. The ends lost 7 bases at V and 8 bases at J; junction bases unmatched: 8. Germline V CDR1 and CDR2: MNHEY, SVGAGI. The DNA of the CDR3 is TGTGCCAGCAACTTACAGGGGTTAGATTCACCCCTCCACTTT. Its protein product is CASNLQGLDSPLHF.

The chain joins TRBV18 to TRBJ2-7; TRBD2 matches 13 bases. Germline V CDR1 and CDR2: KGHSH, LQKENI. J lost 7 bases, V lost 6 bases, and 9 bases had no gene match. The CDR3 spans 15 residues. CDR3 sequence (DNA): TGTGCCAGCTCTGCCGGACTAGCGGGAGTGAATGAGCAGTACTTC. It encodes CASSAGLAGVNEQYF. Using reference TRBV18 and TRBJ2-7 for the parts outside the CDR3, the full variable domain is NAGVMQNPRHLVRRRGQEARLRCSPMKGHSHVYWYRQLPEEGLKFMVYLQKENIIDESGMPKERFSAEFPKEGPSILRIQQVVRGDSAAYFCASSAGLAGVNEQYFGPGTRLTVT.

The chain couples TRBV2 to TRBJ2-1; TRBD2 aligns across 14 bases. Trimming removed 6 bases from V and 7 bases from J; junction bases left unmatched: 8. The CDR3 extends over 16 amino acids. Germline assignment: CDR1 SNHLY and CDR2 FYNNEI. CDR3 sequence reads: CASRGLAGVQGNEQFF. The DNA of the CDR3 is TGTGCCAGCAGGGGACTAGCGGGAGTGCAGGGGAATGAGCAGTTCTTC.

The chain couples TRBV7-8 to TRBJ1-6; TRBD1 agrees at 7 bases. Germline trimming cut 5 bases from V and 7 bases from J; bases unmatched to any gene: 11. Looked up from germline, CDR1 is SGHVS and CDR2 is FQNEAQ. This CDR3 has 16 amino acids. In nucleotides, the CDR3 is TGTGCCAGCAGCCTAGGGGCGGACAGGCGAAATTCACCCCTCCACTTT. Amino acid sequence: CASSLGADRRNSPLHF.

The gene calls are TRBV5-1 and TRBJ1-2; 10 nucleotides line up with TRBD1. CDR1 and CDR2 from the germline V gene are SGHRS and YFSETQ. Unmatched junction bases numbered 7, after V lost 3 bases and J lost 8 bases. The CDR3 loop spans 14 amino acids. CDR3 residues: CASSSMTGGYGYTF. The DNA for the CDR3 is TGCGCCAGCAGCTCGATGACAGGGGGCTACGGCTACACCTTC. Together with reference TRBV5-1 and TRBJ1-2, the CDR3 gives the full variable domain: KAGVTQTPRYLIKTRGQQVTLSCSPISGHRSVSWYQQTPGQGLQFLFEYFSETQRNKGNFPGRFSGRQFSNSRSEMNVSTLELGDSALYLCASSSMTGGYGYTFGSGTRLTVV.

The chain recombines TRBV19 with TRBJ2-1; 9 bases map to TRBD2. Germline assignment: CDR1 LNHDA and CDR2 SQIVND (reference sequence). This CDR3 is built from 17 residues. The junction had 7 bases not matched to a gene; V was cut back by 1 base and J by 3 bases. This CDR3 is CASSIVVSSGNYNEQFF. DNA of the CDR3: TGTGCCAGTAGTATAGTCGTGTCTAGCGGGAACTACAATGAGCAGTTCTTC.